This TCR beta chain was observed in a study of identical twins. TCRdb used MiXCR to reprocess the 5' RACE reads, holding one entry per CDR3 protein. The data show 200,000 to 250,000 distinct CDR3 sequences, over 13% seen once. The CDR3 is 17 residues long. V shed 3 bases and J shed 1 base, with 18 bases lying between them. In germline, CDR1 is SGHRS, CDR2 YFSETQ. This clonotype was detected only a few times. The clonotype comes from a young woman in good health. V and J are TRBV5-1 and TRBJ2-3; the D gene could be TRBD1 or TRBD2 (5 bases each). Sample: memory (CD45RO+) T cells sorted from blood. The CDR3, as DNA: TGCGCCAGCAGCTCCTCCCTACTAGGGGCTGGCACAGATACGCAGTATTTT. Translating it yields CASSSSLLGAGTDTQYF.